This record concerns one T cell receptor beta chain sequence. Amplification used 60 Vbeta primers and 13 Jbeta primers. The protocol was immunoSEQ multiplex PCR, while the TCRdb copy is restricted to in-frame clones and leaves out a portion. Its listing shows approximately 110,000 clones. This sample was included in a study of cytomegalovirus exposure and HLA in healthy donors. Germline loops: CDR1 SGHTS, CDR2 YDEGEE. This CDR3 has 15 amino acids. V lost 4 bases to trimming and J lost 3 bases, with 17 bases between them. The specimen sequenced was PBMCs. The sequence was obtained from a man aged 40-50 years in good health and CMV-seropositive. This rearrangement joins TRBV5-8 to TRBJ2-7; possible D gene TRBD2, 6 bases. CDR3 amino acids: CASSRTGTSYYEQYF. As DNA, the CDR3 is TGTGCCAGCAGCAGAACCGGGACTTCTTACTACGAGCAGTACTTC.